One and the same sample provided the 18 T cell receptor beta chains below, sequenced in a study of post-analysis software for immune sequencing data. Study results and caveats: Roughly 5 TRBV segments were significantly more frequent in patients than in controls. TRBV5-6, TRBV5-1 and TRBV20-1 were among these segments.

No antigen has been assigned to these receptors. Carried by the TCR beta cDNA libraries were unique molecular identifiers. TCRdb re-called the PCR reads through MiXCR, storing one row per CDR3 protein. The repertoire holds some 190,000 distinct CDR3 sequences, with roughly 28% as singletons. The sequencing sample was made of blood. The receptors derive from a girl younger than 18 with multiple sclerosis.

This clonotype was observed a few times. The rearrangement uses TRBV29-1 and TRBJ2-1; perhaps TRBD2 as D (8 bases). CDR3 size: 17 residues. Looked up from germline, CDR1 is SQVTM and CDR2 is ANQGSEA. V shed 4 bases and J shed 6 bases, with 25 bases lying between them. The CDR3 is CSVAGQVERENSNEQFF. The DNA of the CDR3 is TGCAGCGTTGCCGGACAGGTGGAGCGGGAGAATAGCAATGAGCAGTTCTTC.

The chain carries TRBV7-9 and TRBJ2-7, with D perhaps assigned TRBD1 or TRBD2 (6 bases each). The CDR3 sequence is 17 residues long. Trimming took 6 bases from V and 1 from J, leaving 22 bases between them. From germline, CDR1 is SEHNR and CDR2 FQNEAQ (reference sequence). The CDR3 reads CASRGGGKTAISYEQYF. CDR3 bases: TGTGCCAGCAGGGGGGGCGGGAAGACAGCGATTTCCTACGAGCAGTACTTC.

The V and J genes are TRBV5-1 and TRBJ2-1; weak D call: TRBD2 (5 bases). Between the trimmed V and J ends, which lost 4 bases and 8 bases, there was a span of 10 bases. This CDR3 has 12 amino acids. Germline V lookup: CDR1 SGHRS, CDR2 YFSETQ. Here the CDR3 reads CASSRGEDEQFF. The DNA for the CDR3 is TGCGCCAGCAGCCGGGGTGAGGATGAGCAGTTCTTC.

This clonotype was seen many times. The chain uses TRBV6-1 and TRBJ2-5, with D unclear. Germline lookup yields CDR1 MNHNS and CDR2 SASEGT. V was trimmed by 2 bases and J by 5 bases, leaving 9 bases between them. This CDR3 is 13 amino acids long. The chain's CDR3 is CASSEIRRETQYF. The CDR3 DNA follows: TGTGCCAGCAGTGAAATCCGTAGGGAGACCCAGTACTTC.

There are many counts of this clonotype. This rearrangement joins TRBV7-2 to TRBJ2-7, with D possibly being TRBD1 (5 bases). Germline lookup yields CDR1 SGHTA and CDR2 FQGNSA. The CDR3 is 16 amino acids. V was shortened by 5 bases and J by 4 bases, with 21 bases between the two germline ends. In DNA form, the CDR3 reads TGTGCCAGCAGCCCGGACACCCGATTCCGGTATTACGAGCAGTACTTC. Translation gives CASSPDTRFRYYEQYF.

The chain combines TRBV19 with TRBJ1-1; TRBD1 matches 10 bases. This CDR3 has 14 amino acids. Germline V gene data show CDR1 as LNHDA and CDR2 as SQIVND (reference sequence). After removal of 10 bases from V and 4 bases from J, the junction contained 9 bases not matched to a gene. CDR3 sequence: CATRDRGRGTEAFF. CDR3 in DNA: TGTGCCACCCGGGACAGGGGAAGGGGCACTGAAGCTTTCTTT.

The CDR3 sequence is CASKAARWTGELFF. CDR3 bases: TGTGCCAGCAAGGCGGCCCGGTGGACCGGGGAGCTGTTTTTT. The rearrangement links TRBV3-1 to TRBJ2-2; D remains unclear. The V end lost 7 bases, the J end lost 5 bases, and 14 bases lay between the germline ends. Germline V gene sequence: CDR1 LGHDT, CDR2 YNNKEL (reference sequence). This CDR3 region has 14 residues.

Turning to this clonotype: A much larger clone lies one base from this, so it may be a read error. The V and J genes are TRBV20-1 and TRBJ2-5; 7 bases match TRBD2. The J call is uncertain, as TRBJ2-1 better fits the DNA end. The CDR3 runs 13 residues. Germline values: CDR1 DFQATT, CDR2 SNEGSKA (reference sequence). CDR3 residues: CSARGLARETQFF. The CDR3 nucleotides are TGCAGTGCTCGGGGACTGGCGCGGGAGACCCAGTTCTTC.

A word on this clonotype: A much bigger clone sits one base away, suggesting this may be a read error. The V gene is TRBV20-1, the J gene TRBJ2-7; 11 bases fit TRBD1. The V and J ends lost 4 bases and 0 bases, in that order; junction bases with no gene match: 11. CDR3 length: 17 residues. Per the germline V gene, CDR1 is DFQATT and CDR2 is SNEGSKA (reference sequence). CDR3 amino acids: CSAIGQGAGRSSYEQYF. The CDR3 DNA reads as TGCAGTGCTATCGGACAGGGGGCAGGGAGGAGCTCCTACGAGCAGTACTTC.

This clonotype was seen many times. The chain employs TRBV20-1 and TRBJ1-5; a weak D match, TRBD1 (6 bases). In germline, CDR1 is DFQATT, CDR2 SNEGSKA (reference sequence). The CDR3 consists of 15 residues. Trimming removed 5 bases from V and 0 bases from J, with 14 bases in between. The CDR3 is CSALTGGDSNQPQHF. CDR3 bases: TGCAGTGCTCTCACGGGGGGCGATAGCAATCAGCCCCAGCATTTT.

The sample holds a few counts of this clonotype. J is TRBJ1-5 and V is TRBV12-3 or TRBV12-4, with TRBD1 matching 8 bases. Trimming cost V 6 bases and J 5 bases; bases outside gene matches: 9. This CDR3 has 15 residues. Here the CDR3 reads CASRFGTGLDQPQHF. Here the CDR3 DNA reads TGTGCCAGCAGATTCGGGACAGGTTTGGATCAGCCCCAGCATTTT.

V usage is TRBV7-9 and J usage is TRBJ2-5; no clear D gene. Per germline, CDR1 SEHNR and CDR2 FQNEAQ (reference sequence). V was shortened by 3 bases and J by 11 bases, with 16 bases between the two germline ends. This CDR3 is 13 amino acids long. The CDR3 spells CASSFPPYSEQYF. CDR3 bases: TGTGCCAGCAGCTTCCCTCCGTACAGTGAGCAGTACTTC.

J is TRBJ1-6 and V is TRBV24-1; 11 bases are shared with TRBD1. Germline CDR1 and CDR2: KGHDR and SFDVKD. Trimming took 3 bases from V and 7 from J; bases not matched to a gene: 1. This CDR3 is built from 15 residues. The CDR3 DNA reads TGTGCCACCAGTGATGGGACAGGGGGGAATTCACCCCTCCACTTT. This translates into CATSDGTGGNSPLHF.

Details on this clonotype: The junction and the germline gene differ at one end; a read error may be behind it. The chain uses TRBV29-1 and TRBJ2-5; 9 bases are shared with TRBD2. This CDR3 contains 13 residues. Germline V CDR1 and CDR2: SQVTM, ANQGSEA. The CDR3 is CSVALAGMEIQYF. Written as DNA, the CDR3 is TGCAGCGTTGCGCTAGCGGGAATGGAGATCCAGTACTTC.

This clonotype was counted many times. This rearrangement joins TRBV20-1 to TRBJ2-7; 10 bases are a match to TRBD1. This CDR3 comprises 12 residues. CDR1 is DFQATT, CDR2 SNEGSKA, per germline (reference sequence). After removal of 7 bases from V and 10 bases from J, the junction contained 10 bases not matched to a gene. The CDR3 is CSGDRGSSEQYF. The CDR3 DNA reads as TGCAGTGGGGACAGGGGATCGTCCGAACAGTACTTC.

This clonotype was recorded at least ten times. The chain employs TRBV7-8 and TRBJ2-5; 9 bases align to TRBD2. The CDR3 spans 19 residues. Germline trimming cut 1 base from V and 5 bases from J; bases unmatched to any gene: 17. Germline CDR1 SGHVS, CDR2 FQNEAQ. CDR3 residues: CASSLVVPSGIGAWETQYF. CDR3 nucleotides: TGTGCCAGCAGCTTAGTGGTCCCTAGCGGGATTGGGGCGTGGGAGACCCAGTACTTC. Full variable domain (rest looked up from reference TRBV7-8 and TRBJ2-5): GAGVSQSPRYKVAKRGQDVALRCDPISGHVSLFWYQQALGQGPEFLTYFQNEAQLDKSGLPSDRFFAERPEGSVSTLKIQRTQQEDSAVYLCASSLVVPSGIGAWETQYFGPGTRLLVL.

This clonotype showed up just a few times. This sequence joins TRBV20-1 and TRBJ1-5; 9 bases align to TRBD1. J lost 2 bases, V lost 1 base, and 3 bases had no gene match. Germline V gene lookup returns CDR1 DFQATT and CDR2 SNEGSKA (reference sequence). The CDR3 length is 15 residues. The CDR3 loop is CSARAGQGGNQPQHF. CDR3 DNA: TGCAGTGCTAGAGCGGGACAGGGAGGCAATCAGCCCCAGCATTTT.

This clonotype was seen many times. This chain links TRBV7-9 with TRBJ1-1, with 9 bases identical to TRBD1. Germline V gene data show CDR1 as SEHNR and CDR2 as FQNEAQ (reference sequence). This CDR3 spans 13 amino acids. Germline trimming cut 5 bases from V and 8 bases from J; bases unmatched to any gene: 6. This chain's CDR3 is CASSTRTGAEAFF. CDR3 DNA sequence: TGTGCCAGCAGCACACGGACAGGGGCCGAAGCTTTCTTT.